The T cell receptor beta chain described here comes from a study of blood T cell repertoires in COVID-19. Overall study: COVID-19 samples collected from the United States, Italy and Spain covered acute and convalescent phases. T cells, B-cell-depleted T cells, or PBMCs provided the cDNA or gDNA that served as material.

This clone has a single count. How the authors handled the data: Amplification with reference gene primers provided the estimates of nucleated cell counts. TCRdb's table, derived via immunoSEQ multiplex PCR, lists solely in-frame clones and lacks some. V, J and clone size are taken as reported in that table, and D and trimming were inferred from the DNA itself. The repertoire has 280,000 or so clones, over 75% of them found once; the top ten carry 13%. The V gene's germline CDR1 is SEHNR and CDR2 FQNEAQ (reference sequence). Trimming took off 3 bases at V and 0 bases at J, with 8 bases between the two ends. The CDR3 length is 15 residues.

This rearrangement joins TRBV7-9 to TRBJ2-2; D is possibly TRBD1 (5 bases). Input material: peripheral blood. The clonotype originates from a human donor in a cohort sampled during active COVID-19. The DNA for the CDR3 is TGTGCCAGCAGCTTGACAGCGACGAACACCGGGGAGCTGTTTTTT. This encodes CASSLTATNTGELFF. Supplemented by reference TRBV7-9 and TRBJ2-2, the full variable domain reads DTGVSQNPRHKITKRGQNVTFRCDPISEHNRLYWYRQTLGQGPEFLTYFQNEAQLEKSRLLSDRFSAERPKGSFSTLEIQRTEQGDSAMYLCASSLTATNTGELFFGEGSRLTVL.